This T cell receptor (beta chain) stems from a study of OX40 agonist ivuxolimab in advanced cancers. The germline V gene encodes CDR1 MNHEY and CDR2 SVGAGI. V lost 2 bases, J lost 5 bases, and 8 bases stayed unmatched. CDR3 length: 15 amino acids. Only in-frame clones appear in the TCRdb table, and some are missing; sequencing was by immunoSEQ multiplex PCR. The table shows approximately 14,000 clones, with around 64% occurring only once. The rearrangement uses TRBV6-5 and TRBJ2-5; TRBD1 matches at 7 bases. This clonotype was obtained from an adult with an advanced solid tumor such as melanoma, head and neck, liver or kidney cancer. Source: CD4+ or CD8+ T cells sorted from blood, taken in a trial of the OX40 agonist ivuxolimab. Here the CDR3 reads CASSYAGGSGETQYF. In DNA form, the CDR3 reads TGTGCCAGCAGTTACGCAGGGGGATCCGGGGAGACCCAGTACTTC.